This T cell receptor beta chain appears in the sequencing data of a study of blood T cell repertoires in COVID-19. About the research overall: Spain, Italy and the United States supplied samples that represented acute and convalescent COVID-19. PBMCs, B-cell-depleted T cells, or T cells were the source of the cDNA or gDNA that made up the material.

Original analysis: Estimated nucleated cell counts came from reference gene primer amplification. Here immunoSEQ multiplex PCR was the method, and the copy in TCRdb shows in-frame clones only, minus some. V, J and clone size are taken as reported in that table, and D and trimming were inferred from the DNA itself. The sample shows 150,000 to 200,000 clones, roughly 80% of them seen only once. This clonotype originated in a man in his sixties with acute or convalescent COVID-19. Material for sequencing was peripheral blood.

This chain's CDR3 is CSVEASGRNEQFF. The DNA of the CDR3 is TGCAGCGTTGAGGCTAGCGGGAGAAATGAGCAGTTCTTC. The genes are TRBV29-1 and TRBJ2-1; 10 nucleotides match TRBD2. Trimming at V came to 3 bases and at J to 7 bases, leaving 3 bases not matched to a gene. Germline V lookup: CDR1 SQVTM, CDR2 ANQGSEA. The CDR3 contains 13 residues.